The 2 T cell receptor beta chains below all came from one sample that was sequenced in a study of Graves' ophthalmopathy and Graves' hyperthyroidism. The TCR beta CDR3 regions underwent amplification from RNA transcripts. The first round was an RT-PCR with HTBI primers, and the second round was a multiplex PCR. TCRdb used MiXCR to reprocess the multiplex PCR reads, holding one entry per CDR3 protein. The sample holds hundreds of thousands of distinct CDR3 sequences; approximately 22% are singletons and the top ten take approximately 6.5%. The sequenced sample consisted of peripheral blood. The receptor set was obtained from a woman under 30 with stable Graves' hyperthyroidism. Some clones in this sample may be carry-over from other donors' samples.

This clonotype was seen ten or more times. The V and J genes are TRBV12-3 or TRBV12-4 and TRBJ1-2; D unresolved. V was clipped by 9 bases and J by 7 bases, with 18 bases between them. The CDR3 loop spans 13 amino acids. The chain's CDR3 is CASIKTTGFGYTF. The CDR3 DNA follows: TGTGCCAGTATCAAGACCACCGGATTTGGCTACACCTTC.

This clonotype was seen ten or more times. V gene TRBV13 combines with J gene TRBJ2-7; a weak D match, TRBD1 (6 bases). Per the germline V gene, CDR1 is PRHDT and CDR2 is FYEKMQ (reference sequence). The CDR3 is made up of 15 amino acids. V lost 0 bases and J lost 3, with 12 bases in between. The CDR3 reads CASSLGTDSLYEQYF. For the CDR3, the DNA is TGTGCCAGCAGCTTAGGCACGGACAGTCTCTACGAGCAGTACTTC.